The 24 T cell receptor beta chains reported below all come from one sample, sequenced in a study of shared clonotypes between healthy human individuals (dated by TCRdb to the early 2020s). CD8 naive samples were obtained by positive selection for CCR7 among CD45RO-negative cells, yielding a CD45RA+CCR7+ population from which TemRA cells were excluded. Libraries were prepared through the immunoSEQ multiplex PCR assay. TCRdb stores this immuneACCESS table with in-frame sequences only. Part of the clones is absent; in the studies checked, under half of the shortfall reflects unresolved V genes, and no reason is known for the rest. The sample includes over 750,000 clones, with roughly 96% observed a single time. The ten top clones hold about 0.21% of the sample. Sequencing was performed on naive CD8+ T cells sorted from blood. The cell subset or site label of this sample denotes: CD45RA+CCR7+. The receptors come from a man aged 25 to 40 in good health.

The chain has TRBV27 and TRBJ2-1; TRBD2 aligns across 9 bases. The V gene's germline CDR1 is MNHEY and CDR2 SMNVEV (reference sequence). V shed 2 bases, J shed 5 bases, and the junction held 10 bases outside the gene matches. The CDR3 runs 17 residues. The CDR3, as DNA: TGTGCCAGCAGTTTACTTCAGACTAGCGGTCCTGACAATGAGCAGTTCTTC. This translates into CASSLLQTSGPDNEQFF.

In DNA form, the CDR3 reads TGTGCCAGCAGCTTAGATCTAGTCAGAGCAGATACGCAGTATTTT. As protein: CASSLDLVRADTQYF. The chain is built from TRBV7-6 and TRBJ2-3; no definite D call. In germline, CDR1 is SGHVS, CDR2 FNYEAQ. There are 15 residues in the CDR3. The V end lost 1 base, the J end lost 4 bases, and 12 bases lay between the germline ends.

The V and J genes are TRBV19 and TRBJ2-1; 8 nucleotides match TRBD2. The germline V gene has CDR1 LNHDA and CDR2 SQIVND (reference sequence). V lost 3 bases and J lost 4; bases outside the gene matches: 5. CDR3 length: 15 amino acids. CDR3 coding DNA: TGTGCCAGTAGTATGCTCGAGCGGGAGTACAATGAGCAGTTCTTC. Protein: CASSMLEREYNEQFF. Full variable domain (rest looked up from reference TRBV19 and TRBJ2-1): DGGITQSPKYLFRKEGQNVTLSCEQNLNHDAMYWYRQDPGQGLRLIYYSQIVNDFQKGDIAEGYSVSREKKESFPLTVTSAQKNPTAFYLCASSMLEREYNEQFFGPGTRLTVL.

This chain links TRBV7-2 with TRBJ2-7; D is perhaps TRBD1 or TRBD2 (5 bases each). V was shortened by 3 bases and J by 7 bases, with 13 bases between the two germline ends. The V gene's germline CDR1 is SGHTA and CDR2 FQGNSA. The CDR3 runs to 13 residues. CDR3 in amino acids: CASSFPLGEEQYF. The CDR3 DNA follows: TGTGCCAGCAGCTTTCCCCTGGGGGAGGAGCAGTACTTC.

The chain carries TRBV18 and TRBJ2-7, with 13 bases lining up with TRBD2. There are 16 residues in the CDR3. V lost 5 bases and J lost 4; bases outside the gene matches: 8. CDR1 and CDR2 (germline): KGHSH, LQKENI. CDR3 sequence: CASSSLLAGGTYEQYF. The CDR3 DNA follows: TGTGCCAGCTCATCTCTACTAGCGGGAGGGACGTACGAGCAGTACTTC. Full variable domain (missing parts from reference TRBV18 and TRBJ2-7): NAGVMQNPRHLVRRRGQEARLRCSPMKGHSHVYWYRQLPEEGLKFMVYLQKENIIDESGMPKERFSAEFPKEGPSILRIQQVVRGDSAAYFCASSSLLAGGTYEQYFGPGTRLTVT.

The chain uses TRBV2 and TRBJ2-7, with D perhaps TRBD1 or TRBD2 (6 bases each). The CDR3 is 12 residues long. The V gene lost 10 bases and the J gene lost 5 bases, with 15 bases spanning the gap. From germline, CDR1 is SNHLY and CDR2 FYNNEI. The CDR3 nucleotides read TGTGCCACCCGGACAAGGGGGGACGAGCAGTACTTC. Its protein product is CATRTRGDEQYF.

The chain uses TRBV19 and TRBJ2-2; D is uncertain. There are 14 residues in the CDR3. Germline V lookup: CDR1 LNHDA, CDR2 SQIVND (reference sequence). The ends were cut back, 3 bases at V and 3 bases at J, with 8 bases in the middle. The CDR3 spells CASSIESYTGELFF. The DNA of the CDR3 is TGTGCCAGTAGTATCGAGTCGTACACCGGGGAGCTGTTTTTT.

The CDR3 DNA reads TGTGCCAGCAGCGTTATCCCGATAGCTAACACCGGGGAGCTGTTTTTT. Its translation is CASSVIPIANTGELFF. The chain is built from TRBV9 and TRBJ2-2; D not certain. CDR1 is SGDLS, CDR2 YYNGEE, per germline. The CDR3 is made up of 16 amino acids. The V gene lost 2 bases and the J gene lost 2 bases, with 13 bases spanning the gap.

The chain has TRBV29-1 and TRBJ2-7; 7 nucleotides match TRBD1. The germline V gene encodes CDR1 SQVTM and CDR2 ANQGSEA. V shed 4 bases and J 3 bases; nucleotides not matched to a gene: 3. This CDR3 comprises 12 residues. The CDR3 DNA is TGCAGCGTTGTATGGGACAGCTACGAGCAGTACTTC. Its protein is CSVVWDSYEQYF.

This chain links TRBV9 with TRBJ2-2; 7 bases agree with TRBD2. V lost 3 bases, J lost 1 base, and 9 bases stayed unmatched. The CDR3 has 17 amino acids. The germline V gene encodes CDR1 SGDLS and CDR2 YYNGEE. CDR3 protein: CASSGRPGLQNTGELFF. The CDR3 nucleotides read TGTGCCAGCAGCGGACGCCCGGGACTACAGAACACCGGGGAGCTGTTTTTT.

The chain carries TRBV25-1 and TRBJ2-7; D call uncertain. Germline lookup yields CDR1 MGHDK and CDR2 SYGVNS. The CDR3 sequence is 14 residues long. V shed 10 bases and J shed 4 bases, with 20 bases lying between them. Here the CDR3 DNA reads TGTGCCACTAATTCGCGATTCGACTTGTACGAGCAGTACTTC. This translates into CATNSRFDLYEQYF.

The rearrangement uses TRBV7-9 and TRBJ1-1; 8 bases align to TRBD1. CDR1 and CDR2 (germline): SEHNR, FQNEAQ (reference sequence). The CDR3 loop spans 16 amino acids. V shed 1 base and J 3 bases; nucleotides not matched to a gene: 7. As DNA, the CDR3 is TGTGCCAGCAGCTTAGGGAACAGGGGGGTCGACACTGAAGCTTTCTTT. Amino acids: CASSLGNRGVDTEAFF.

The gene calls are TRBV12-5 and TRBJ1-2; D unclear. This CDR3 comprises 12 residues. Germline loops: CDR1 LGHNT, CDR2 FRNRAP. V lost 4 bases and J lost 8, with 11 bases in between. The chain's CDR3 is CASGYGSLGYTF. The CDR3 DNA is TGTGCTAGTGGTTATGGCAGCCTGGGCTACACCTTC. Combining the CDR3 with reference TRBV12-5 and TRBJ1-2 gives the whole variable domain DARVTQTPRHKVTEMGQEVTMRCQPILGHNTVFWYRQTMMQGLELLAYFRNRAPLDDSGMPKDRFSAEMPDATLATLKIQPSEPRDSAVYFCASGYGSLGYTFGSGTRLTVV.

The gene calls are TRBV4-1 and TRBJ1-4, with D perhaps matching TRBD1 (5 bases). Germline V CDR1 and CDR2: MGHRA, YSYEKL. The CDR3 totals 15 residues. V dropped 4 bases and J dropped 5 bases, with 14 bases sitting between them. CDR3 residues: CASSPQGFANEKLFF. CDR3 DNA: TGCGCCAGCAGCCCGCAGGGATTTGCCAATGAAAAACTGTTTTTT.

V gene TRBV14 combines with J gene TRBJ2-1, with D tentatively TRBD2 (6 bases). Trimming took off 3 bases at V and 3 bases at J, with 12 bases between the two ends. Germline CDR1 and CDR2: SGHDN and FVKESK. This CDR3 has 15 residues. The CDR3 DNA follows: TGTGCCAGCAGCCAGTTTAGCGGAAACTACAATGAGCAGTTCTTC. It specifies CASSQFSGNYNEQFF.

This clone has just one count. The chain links TRBV5-6 to TRBJ1-5; D is ambiguous. Germline CDR1 reads SGHDT; CDR2 reads YYEEEE. The length of the CDR3 is 13 residues. V shed 1 base and J shed 4 bases, with 6 bases lying between them. In DNA, the CDR3 is TGTGCCAGCAGCTTGTCCTCAAATCAGCCCCAGCATTTT. Residues: CASSLSSNQPQHF.

This chain links TRBV29-1 with TRBJ2-5; 14 bases fit TRBD2. The CDR3 has 14 amino acids. V was clipped by 4 bases and J by 4 bases; unmatched bases: 2. Germline CDR1 is SQVTM and CDR2 is ANQGSEA. CDR3 in amino acids: CSVVGLAGAETQYF. The CDR3 bases are TGCAGCGTTGTGGGACTAGCGGGAGCAGAGACCCAGTACTTC. The whole variable domain, filled in from reference TRBV29-1 and TRBJ2-5, reads SAVISQKPSRDICQRGTSLTIQCQVDSQVTMMFWYRQQPGQSLTLIATANQGSEATYESGFVIDKFPISRPNLTFSTLTVSNMSPEDSSIYLCSVVGLAGAETQYFGPGTRLLVL.

About this clone: One end of the junction is discordant with germline, which a read error may explain. The genes are TRBV6-1 and TRBJ1-4, with D hard to call. CDR3 size: 9 residues. CDR1 and CDR2 (germline): MNHNS, SASEGT. The CDR3 sequence: CASSDPLLF. The CDR3 DNA sequence: TGTGCCAGCAGTGACCCATTACTTTTT.

Only one count was recorded for this clone. In DNA, the CDR3 is TGCAGCGTTGAACCCTTGACAGGACTCTACGAGCAGTACTTC. Translating it yields CSVEPLTGLYEQYF. This chain connects TRBV29-1 to TRBJ2-7, with D possibly TRBD1 on 6 matching bases. Germline CDR1 is SQVTM and CDR2 is ANQGSEA. Trimming pared 2 bases from V and 3 bases from J, leaving 14 bases between. The CDR3 runs to 14 residues.

This clone was found a few times. The gene calls are TRBV25-1 and TRBJ2-7; maybe TRBD1 (6 bases). CDR1 and CDR2 from the germline V gene are MGHDK and SYGVNS. The ends were cut back, 7 bases at V and 3 bases at J, with 13 bases in the middle. The CDR3 extends over 13 amino acids. The CDR3 DNA is TGTGCCAGCAAGGATCAGGGGAGCTACGAGCAGTACTTC. Protein sequence: CASKDQGSYEQYF.

The V and J genes are TRBV7-9 and TRBJ1-2; perhaps TRBD1 as D (6 bases). Germline CDR1 reads SEHNR; CDR2 reads FQNEAQ (reference sequence). V gave up 1 base and J gave up 3 bases, with 12 bases separating them. The CDR3 length is 15 residues. The CDR3 coding sequence is TGTGCCAGCAGCTTAGGCCTTTACAGGGACTATGGCTACACCTTC. This sequence encodes CASSLGLYRDYGYTF.

The rearrangement links TRBV7-2 to TRBJ2-7, with TRBD2 matching over 14 bases. The CDR3 totals 15 residues. The J segment lost 5 bases and the V segment lost 4 bases, leaving 4 bases of the junction unmatched. CDR1 is SGHTA, CDR2 FQGNSA, per germline. The CDR3 is CASSSGLAGVNEQYF. CDR3 nucleotide sequence: TGTGCCAGCAGCTCGGGACTAGCGGGAGTTAACGAGCAGTACTTC.

The chain carries TRBV6-1 and TRBJ2-1; D is unresolved. CDR1 and CDR2 from the germline V gene are MNHNS and SASEGT. This CDR3 is 14 amino acids long. Trimming removed 1 base from V and 2 bases from J, with 6 bases in between. CDR3 nucleotide sequence: TGTGCCAGCAGTGAAGGGGCCCCCTACAATGAGCAGTTCTTC. This encodes CASSEGAPYNEQFF.

V is TRBV29-1 and J is TRBJ2-3; 10 nucleotides match TRBD2. The CDR3 is 15 residues long. The germline gives CDR1 SQVTM, CDR2 ANQGSEA. Trimming cost V 5 bases and J 2 bases; bases outside gene matches: 7. This CDR3 reads CSVWSSGSLTDTQYF. CDR3 in DNA: TGCAGCGTTTGGTCTAGCGGGAGTCTCACAGATACGCAGTATTTT.